These 16 T cell receptor beta chains were sequenced from one sample in a study of beta chain features in type 1 diabetes (dated by TCRdb to 2016 to 2019). The library came from the immunoSEQ multiplex PCR assay. All of the isolated RNA was reverse transcribed with the High Capacity cDNA Reverse Transcription Kit, so expressed TCRB transcripts were sequenced. TCRdb carries this immuneACCESS record with in-frame sequences only. Its versions omit some clonotypes, under half of them owing to an unresolved V gene in the studies checked, with the rest unexplained. The sample has about 150,000 clones on record, about 13% of them singletons. Approximately 1.3% of the sample is held by the ten biggest clonotypes. Their recognized antigens are unknown. General findings and caveats noted by the study authors: Type 1 diabetes patients showed a moderate but significant shortening of TCRB CDR3 length in all four CD4+ subsets.

Source material: central memory CD4+ T cells from blood. Receptor source: a young man with type 1 diabetes.

This clone was counted between two and nine times. The chain uses TRBV29-1 and TRBJ2-3; TRBD2 matches 9 bases. J gave up 0 bases and V 4 bases, and 5 bases lay outside the gene matches. The germline V gene has CDR1 SQVTM and CDR2 ANQGSEA. This CDR3 region has 15 residues. This CDR3 reads CSVGLAGVSTDTQYF. CDR3 DNA sequence: TGCAGCGTTGGATTAGCGGGAGTTAGCACAGATACGCAGTATTTT.

J is TRBJ1-1 and V is TRBV5-1; D is uncertain. V lost 2 bases to trimming and J lost 1 base, with 9 bases between them. CDR3 length equals 14 residues. In germline, CDR1 is SGHRS, CDR2 YFSETQ. The CDR3 DNA is TGCGCCAGCAGCTTCTCCGGGCCGAACACTGAAGCTTTCTTT. This codes for CASSFSGPNTEAFF.

This chain connects TRBV29-1 to TRBJ2-6; no firm D call. V shed 2 bases and J shed 0 bases, with 5 bases lying between them. There are 14 residues in the CDR3. CDR1 SQVTM and CDR2 ANQGSEA come from the germline V gene. This CDR3 reads CSVEQDSGANVLTF. The CDR3 region has the DNA TGCAGCGTTGAACAGGACTCTGGGGCCAACGTCCTGACTTTC.

V is TRBV18 and J is TRBJ2-7; 8 nucleotides line up with TRBD2. Per germline, CDR1 KGHSH and CDR2 LQKENI. V was clipped by 4 bases and J by 2 bases; unmatched bases: 1. This CDR3 is built from 13 residues. DNA for the CDR3: TGTGCCAGCTCACTAGCGGGGACCTACGAGCAGTACTTC. Translating it yields CASSLAGTYEQYF.

This clone was counted many times. V is TRBV7-6 and J is TRBJ2-5; D is unresolved. CDR3 length: 13 residues. Trimming took off 3 bases at V and 3 bases at J, with 8 bases between the two ends. The germline V gene encodes CDR1 SGHVS and CDR2 FNYEAQ. The CDR3 loop is CASSLASEETQYF. CDR3 coding DNA: TGTGCCAGCAGCTTGGCCTCCGAAGAGACCCAGTACTTC.

This clone was counted between two and nine times. V and J are TRBV28 and TRBJ1-2; TRBD1 matches at 12 bases. Germline loops: CDR1 MDHEN, CDR2 SYDVKM. This CDR3 has 14 residues. V trimming: 4 bases; J trimming: 8 bases; junction bases outside the gene matches: 5. The CDR3 sequence is CASSSAGTGGGYTF. The CDR3 bases are TGTGCCAGCAGTTCCGCCGGGACAGGGGGCGGCTACACCTTC.

V gene TRBV7-9 combines with J gene TRBJ1-5; TRBD1 might be the D (6 bases). V shed 5 bases and J shed 7 bases, with 12 bases lying between them. Germline CDR1 is SEHNR and CDR2 is FQNEAQ (reference sequence). CDR3 size: 13 residues. The CDR3 nucleotides read TGTGCCAGCAGCCGGGACACCAGGCAGCCCCAGCATTTT. Amino acid sequence: CASSRDTRQPQHF. The variable domain in full, with the rest retrieved from reference TRBV7-9 and TRBJ1-5, is DTGVSQNPRHKITKRGQNVTFRCDPISEHNRLYWYRQTLGQGPEFLTYFQNEAQLEKSRLLSDRFSAERPKGSFSTLEIQRTEQGDSAMYLCASSRDTRQPQHFGDGTRLSIL.

The table lists this clone with a few counts. J is TRBJ1-1 and V is TRBV2; TRBD1 agrees at 11 bases. V shed 9 bases and J 5 bases; nucleotides not matched to a gene: 8. Looked up from germline, CDR1 is SNHLY and CDR2 is FYNNEI. There are 14 residues in the CDR3. CDR3 in DNA: TGTGCCAGTTCGGACGGACAGGGGGCAACTGAAGCTTTCTTT. This sequence encodes CASSDGQGATEAFF.

The chain recombines TRBV28 with TRBJ1-6; no firm D call. The CDR3 is 14 residues long. Trimming stripped 4 bases from V and 2 bases from J, with 6 bases between. The germline gives CDR1 MDHEN, CDR2 SYDVKM. The CDR3 reads CASSSGTYNSPLHF. DNA for the CDR3: TGTGCCAGCAGTTCCGGTACCTATAATTCACCCCTCCACTTT.

The chain has TRBV2 and TRBJ2-7; D is undetermined. Germline V gives CDR1 SNHLY, CDR2 FYNNEI. The CDR3 runs to 12 residues. V lost 7 bases and J 7 bases, leaving 14 bases between the germline ends. This CDR3 is CASTNSLEEQYF. The CDR3 DNA reads as TGTGCCAGCACGAATTCCTTGGAGGAGCAGTACTTC.

This clone was observed a few times. This rearrangement joins TRBV18 to TRBJ2-4, with 8 bases that match TRBD1. CDR1 and CDR2 (germline): KGHSH, LQKENI. The CDR3 totals 17 residues. With 3 bases clipped from V and 10 bases from J, the junction kept 17 bases outside the gene matches. As DNA, the CDR3 is TGTGCCAGCTCACCCCTCGGACAGGGATCCCCTACGAGAATTCAGTACTTC. This translates into CASSPLGQGSPTRIQYF.

This chain links TRBV5-1 with TRBJ2-1; tentatively, D is TRBD1 (5 bases). V gave up 0 bases and J gave up 5 bases, with 15 bases separating them. This CDR3 has 16 amino acids. Germline V gives CDR1 SGHRS, CDR2 YFSETQ. This CDR3 is CASSLAAAGWNNEQFF. CDR3 in DNA: TGCGCCAGCAGCTTGGCCGCGGCAGGGTGGAACAATGAGCAGTTCTTC.

The CDR3 DNA reads TGTGCCATCAGTGATGGTCTTAGTAACTATGGCTACACCTTC. Translating gives CAISDGLSNYGYTF. The rearrangement joins TRBV10-3 to TRBJ1-2, with D unresolved. The ends were cut back, 3 bases at V and 1 base at J, with 9 bases in the middle. Germline assignment: CDR1 ENHRY and CDR2 SYGVKD. There are 14 residues in the CDR3.

This clone was detected ten times or more. The chain employs TRBV10-3 and TRBJ2-1; D ambiguous. The CDR3 has 11 amino acids. V was cut by 2 bases and J by 10 bases, with 6 bases left in between. Germline V lookup: CDR1 ENHRY, CDR2 SYGVKD. The CDR3 here is CAISELEEQFF. Here the CDR3 DNA reads TGTGCCATCAGTGAGCTGGAGGAGCAGTTCTTC.

The V call is TRBV5-1, the J call TRBJ2-3, with D possibly called TRBD1 or TRBD2 (5 bases each). The CDR3 length is 14 residues. V dropped 5 bases and J dropped 4 bases, with 14 bases sitting between them. From germline, CDR1 is SGHRS and CDR2 YFSETQ. In nucleotides, the CDR3 is TGCGCCAGCAGACCCGGGACCGCGGCAGATACGCAGTATTTT. It yields the protein CASRPGTAADTQYF.

The chain couples TRBV19 to TRBJ1-2; a weak D match, TRBD1 (5 bases). The CDR3 runs 13 residues. Per the germline V gene, CDR1 is LNHDA and CDR2 is SQIVND (reference sequence). V was clipped by 6 bases and J by 4 bases, with 12 bases between them. The CDR3 sequence: CASSMGRSYGYTF. CDR3 in DNA: TGTGCCAGTAGCATGGGACGGTCCTATGGCTACACCTTC.